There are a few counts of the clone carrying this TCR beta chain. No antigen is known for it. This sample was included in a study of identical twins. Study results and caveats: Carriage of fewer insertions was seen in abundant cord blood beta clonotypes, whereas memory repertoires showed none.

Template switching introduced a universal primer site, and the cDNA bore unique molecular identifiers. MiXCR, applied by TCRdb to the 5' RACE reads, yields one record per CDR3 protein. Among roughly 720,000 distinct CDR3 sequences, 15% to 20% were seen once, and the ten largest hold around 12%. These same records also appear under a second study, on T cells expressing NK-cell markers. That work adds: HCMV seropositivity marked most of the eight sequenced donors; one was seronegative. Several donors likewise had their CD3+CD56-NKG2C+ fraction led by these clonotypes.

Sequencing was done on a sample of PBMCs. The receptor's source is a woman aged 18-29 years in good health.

This chain's CDR3 is CSVERLGDTQYF. For the CDR3, the DNA is TGCAGCGTTGAAAGGTTGGGGGATACGCAGTATTTT. V gene TRBV29-1 combines with J gene TRBJ2-3; D remains ambiguous. The CDR3 has 12 amino acids. Deletions cut 2 bases from V and 6 bases from J, with 9 bases between. The germline CDR1 and CDR2 sequences are SQVTM and ANQGSEA.